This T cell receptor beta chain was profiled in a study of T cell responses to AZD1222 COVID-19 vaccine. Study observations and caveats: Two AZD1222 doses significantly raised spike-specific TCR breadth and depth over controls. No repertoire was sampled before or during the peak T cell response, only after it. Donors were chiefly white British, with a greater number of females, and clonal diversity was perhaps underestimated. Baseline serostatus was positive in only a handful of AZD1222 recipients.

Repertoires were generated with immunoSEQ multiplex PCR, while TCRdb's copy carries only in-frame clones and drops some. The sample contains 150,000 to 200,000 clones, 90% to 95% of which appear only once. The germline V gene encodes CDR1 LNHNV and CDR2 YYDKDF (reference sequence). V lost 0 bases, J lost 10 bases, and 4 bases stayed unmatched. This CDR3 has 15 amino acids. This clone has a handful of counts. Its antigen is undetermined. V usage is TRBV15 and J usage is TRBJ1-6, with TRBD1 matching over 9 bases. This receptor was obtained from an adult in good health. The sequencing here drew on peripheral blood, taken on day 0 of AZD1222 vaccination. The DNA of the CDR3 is TGTGCCACCAGCAGAGATGGACAGGGGAACTCACCCCTCCACTTT. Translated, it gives CATSRDGQGNSPLHF.